Each of the 10 T cell receptor beta chains below was sequenced from the same sample in a study of blood T cells in healthy people across ages. Next came a second PCR, run for about 6 to 11 cycles, which used a sample-barcoded 5' primer along with a J-beta primer mix. TCRdb re-called the 5' RACE reads through MiXCR, storing one row per CDR3 protein. The sample records 890,000 or so distinct CDR3 sequences, about 62% being singletons. Sequencing was carried out using blood. The source of these receptors is a man aged 30 to 45 in good health.

The V gene is TRBV7-9, the J gene TRBJ2-3, with 7 bases matching TRBD2. CDR1 and CDR2 from the germline V gene are SEHNR and FQNEAQ (reference sequence). CDR3 length: 14 amino acids. Unmatched junction bases numbered 6, after V lost 5 bases and J lost 4 bases. This CDR3 is CASSPAGTADTQYF. The CDR3 DNA reads TGTGCCAGCAGCCCAGCGGGGACGGCAGATACGCAGTATTTT.

The CDR3, as DNA: TGTGCCAGCAGGCCGCCCGGCTCGGGCAATGAGCAGTTCTTC. It encodes CASRPPGSGNEQFF. The genes are TRBV28 and TRBJ2-1, with no clear D. CDR3 length: 14 amino acids. Germline CDR1 is MDHEN and CDR2 is SYDVKM. Trimming stripped 6 bases from V and 6 bases from J, with 15 bases between. The whole variable domain, remainder taken from reference TRBV28 and TRBJ2-1, is DVKVTQSSRYLVKRTGEKVFLECVQDMDHENMFWYRQDPGLGLRLIYFSYDVKMKEKGDIPEGYSVSREKKERFSLILESASTNQTSMYLCASRPPGSGNEQFFGPGTRLTVL.

The V call is TRBV6-1, the J call TRBJ1-5; 9 bases agree with TRBD1. The CDR3 spans 17 residues. CDR1 and CDR2 (germline): MNHNS, SASEGT. Trimming removed 10 bases from V and 3 bases from J; junction bases left unmatched: 16. CDR3 DNA: TGTGCCACAGGAAGGGACAGGGAAAGCTTTCACAATCAGCCCCAGCATTTT. Translated, it gives CATGRDRESFHNQPQHF.

This chain joins TRBV9 and TRBJ1-2; 7 bases line up with TRBD1. Germline loops: CDR1 SGDLS, CDR2 YYNGEE. Germline trimming cut 2 bases from V and 2 bases from J; bases unmatched to any gene: 6. The CDR3 contains 15 residues. CDR3 bases: TGTGCCAGCAGCGTGTCAGGGGGGGCCAACTATGGCTACACCTTC. Protein product: CASSVSGGANYGYTF.

This chain uses TRBV14 with TRBJ1-1, with 7 bases matching TRBD1. Germline CDR1 SGHDN, CDR2 FVKESK. The CDR3 loop spans 14 amino acids. V shed 5 bases and J 9 bases; nucleotides not matched to a gene: 12. CDR3 amino acids: CASSAGTATHKAFF. DNA of the CDR3: TGTGCCAGCAGCGCCGGGACAGCGACGCATAAAGCTTTCTTT.

This clonotype was counted a few times. This chain uses TRBV6-2 or TRBV6-3 with TRBJ2-1, with D unresolved. The CDR3 is made up of 15 amino acids. The V and J ends lost 6 bases and 0 bases respectively, with 12 bases between them. Looked up from germline, CDR1 is MNHEY and CDR2 is SVGEGT. CDR3 coding DNA: TGTGCCAGCAGCGCAGAGTTCAGCTCCTACAATGAGCAGTTCTTC. Its translation is CASSAEFSSYNEQFF.

V gene TRBV7-9 combines with J gene TRBJ1-1; 8 nucleotides line up with TRBD1. Germline lookup yields CDR1 SEHNR and CDR2 FQNEAQ (reference sequence). This CDR3 comprises 14 residues. Trimming took 5 bases from V and 6 from J; bases not matched to a gene: 8. CDR3 nucleotide sequence: TGTGCCAGCAGCCCCCGGACAGGGCGGCCTGAAGCTTTCTTT. This encodes CASSPRTGRPEAFF.

DNA for the CDR3: TGTGCCAGCAGTCGAGGGACAGCCACCGGGGAGCTGTTTTTT. Protein: CASSRGTATGELFF. This chain connects TRBV27 to TRBJ2-2; TRBD1 aligns across 7 bases. CDR1 is MNHEY and CDR2 is SMNVEV in the germline V gene (reference sequence). The CDR3 covers 14 residues. V was clipped by 5 bases and J by 4 bases; unmatched bases: 4.

The genes are TRBV7-2 and TRBJ2-7; D could derive from TRBD1 or TRBD2 (5 bases each). The CDR3 loop spans 15 amino acids. Germline lookup yields CDR1 SGHTA and CDR2 FQGNSA. The germline V and J ends were trimmed by 3 bases and 0 bases, with 12 bases remaining between them. CDR3 DNA sequence: TGTGCCAGCAGCTTTCGGTGGGGGTCCTCCTACGAGCAGTACTTC. Its protein product is CASSFRWGSSYEQYF. The variable domain in full, completed from reference TRBV7-2 and TRBJ2-7, reads GAGVSQSPSNKVTEKGKDVELRCDPISGHTALYWYRQSLGQGLEFLIYFQGNSAPDKSGLPSDRFSAERTGGSVSTLTIQRTQQEDSAVYLCASSFRWGSSYEQYFGPGTRLTVT.

This clonotype was counted a single time. The chain uses TRBV28 and TRBJ1-4, with D possibly matching TRBD1 (6 bases). The CDR3 runs to 15 residues. Germline values: CDR1 MDHEN, CDR2 SYDVKM. V was clipped by 4 bases and J by 14 bases, with 23 bases between them. CDR3 coding DNA: TGTGCCAGCAGTTCACTCGGGACAACCTATATCGGGCTGTTTTTT. This encodes CASSSLGTTYIGLFF.